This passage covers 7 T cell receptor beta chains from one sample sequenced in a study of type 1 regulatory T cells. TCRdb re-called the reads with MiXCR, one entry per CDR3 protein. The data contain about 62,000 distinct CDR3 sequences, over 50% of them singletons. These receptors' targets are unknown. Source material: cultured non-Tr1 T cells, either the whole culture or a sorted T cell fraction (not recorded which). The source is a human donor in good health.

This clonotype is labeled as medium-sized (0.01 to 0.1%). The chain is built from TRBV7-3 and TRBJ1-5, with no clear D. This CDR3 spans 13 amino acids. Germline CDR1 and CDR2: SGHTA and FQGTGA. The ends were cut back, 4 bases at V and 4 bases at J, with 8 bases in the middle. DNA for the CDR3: TGTGCCAGCAGCTACCAGATAAATCAGCCCCAGCATTTT. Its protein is CASSYQINQPQHF.

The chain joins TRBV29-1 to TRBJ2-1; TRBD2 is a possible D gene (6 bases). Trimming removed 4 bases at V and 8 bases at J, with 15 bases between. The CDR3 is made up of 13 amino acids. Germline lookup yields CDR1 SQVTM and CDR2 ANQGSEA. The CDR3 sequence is CSVASRRAHEQFF. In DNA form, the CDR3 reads TGCAGCGTTGCTAGCAGGAGGGCCCATGAGCAGTTCTTC.

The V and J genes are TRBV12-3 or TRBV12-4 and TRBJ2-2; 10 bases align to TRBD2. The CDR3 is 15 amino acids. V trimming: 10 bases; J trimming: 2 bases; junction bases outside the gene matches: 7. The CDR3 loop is CATILAGINTGELFF. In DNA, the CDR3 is TGTGCCACCATACTAGCGGGGATAAACACCGGGGAGCTGTTTTTT.

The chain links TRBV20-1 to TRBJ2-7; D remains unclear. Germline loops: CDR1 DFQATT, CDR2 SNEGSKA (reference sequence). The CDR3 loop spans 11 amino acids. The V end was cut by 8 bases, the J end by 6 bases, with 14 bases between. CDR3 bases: TGCAGTCCGGGCCTAGGGCCCGAGCAGTACTTC. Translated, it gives CSPGLGPEQYF.

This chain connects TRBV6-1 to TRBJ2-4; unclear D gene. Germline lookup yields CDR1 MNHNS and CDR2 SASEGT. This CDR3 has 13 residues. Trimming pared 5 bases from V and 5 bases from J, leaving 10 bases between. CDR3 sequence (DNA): TGTGCCAGCAGTCAGGTGGCGGAAAACATTCAGTACTTC. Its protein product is CASSQVAENIQYF.

CDR3 amino acids: CSAAGELGNEQFF. CDR3 nucleotides: TGCAGTGCGGCGGGAGAATTGGGCAATGAGCAGTTCTTC. This chain uses TRBV20-1 with TRBJ2-1; 7 bases are a match to TRBD2. Germline V gene data show CDR1 as DFQATT and CDR2 as SNEGSKA (reference sequence). The length of the CDR3 is 13 residues. V trimming: 6 bases; J trimming: 6 bases; junction bases outside the gene matches: 8.

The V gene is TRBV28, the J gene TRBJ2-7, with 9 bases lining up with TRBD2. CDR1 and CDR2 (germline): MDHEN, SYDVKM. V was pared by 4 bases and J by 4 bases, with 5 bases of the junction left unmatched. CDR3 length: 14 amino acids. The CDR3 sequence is CASSSLAGRYEQYF. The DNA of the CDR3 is TGTGCCAGCAGTTCCCTAGCGGGACGGTACGAGCAGTACTTC. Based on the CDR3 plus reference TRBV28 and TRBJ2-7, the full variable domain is DVKVTQSSRYLVKRTGEKVFLECVQDMDHENMFWYRQDPGLGLRLIYFSYDVKMKEKGDIPEGYSVSREKKERFSLILESASTNQTSMYLCASSSLAGRYEQYFGPGTRLTVT.